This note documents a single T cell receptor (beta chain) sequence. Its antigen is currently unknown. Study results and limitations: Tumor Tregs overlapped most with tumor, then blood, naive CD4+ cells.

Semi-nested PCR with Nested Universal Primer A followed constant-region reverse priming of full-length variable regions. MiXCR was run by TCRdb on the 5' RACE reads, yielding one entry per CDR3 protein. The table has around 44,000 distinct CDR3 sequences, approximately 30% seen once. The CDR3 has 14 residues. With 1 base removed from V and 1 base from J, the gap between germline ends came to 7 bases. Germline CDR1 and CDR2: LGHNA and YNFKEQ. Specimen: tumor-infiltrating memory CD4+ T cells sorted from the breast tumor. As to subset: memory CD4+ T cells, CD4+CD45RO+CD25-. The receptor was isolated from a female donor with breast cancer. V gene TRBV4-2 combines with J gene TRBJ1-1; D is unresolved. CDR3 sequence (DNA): TGTGCCAGCAGCCAAGGACGCCAGAACACTGAAGCTTTCTTT. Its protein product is CASSQGRQNTEAFF.